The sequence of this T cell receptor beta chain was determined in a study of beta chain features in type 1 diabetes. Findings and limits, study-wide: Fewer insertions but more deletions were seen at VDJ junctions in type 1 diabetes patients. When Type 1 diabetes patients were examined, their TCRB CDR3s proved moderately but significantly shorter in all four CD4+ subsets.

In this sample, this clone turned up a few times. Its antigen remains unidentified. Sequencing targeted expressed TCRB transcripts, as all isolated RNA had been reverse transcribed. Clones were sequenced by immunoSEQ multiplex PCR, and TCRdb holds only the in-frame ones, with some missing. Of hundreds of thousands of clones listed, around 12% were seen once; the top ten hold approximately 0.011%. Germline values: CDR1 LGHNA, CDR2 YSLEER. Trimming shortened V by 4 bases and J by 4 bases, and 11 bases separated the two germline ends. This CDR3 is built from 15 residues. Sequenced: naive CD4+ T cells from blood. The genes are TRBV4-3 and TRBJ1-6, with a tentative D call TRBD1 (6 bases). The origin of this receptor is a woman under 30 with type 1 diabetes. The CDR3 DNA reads TGCGCCAGCAGCCTCGACAGGAGTTATAATTCACCCCTCCACTTT. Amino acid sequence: CASSLDRSYNSPLHF.